The T cell receptor (beta chain) under discussion was sequenced for a study of radiotherapy plus CTLA-4 blockade in lung cancer. Study-wide results and limits: TCR clones originating in tumors grew in number in blood after radiotherapy plus ipilimumab.

This table comes from immunoSEQ multiplex PCR, and its TCRdb copy is limited to in-frame clones, with some not included. The sample carries tens of thousands of clones, roughly 85% recorded once. Focal radiation was given together with CTLA-4 blockade (ipilimumab) to patients with chemo-refractory metastatic non-small-cell lung cancer. Germline CDR1 is MNHNS and CDR2 is SASEGT. The CDR3 is 15 residues long. V shed 8 bases and J shed 4 bases, with 20 bases lying between them. As concerns this clone: Its antigen is still unknown.

The sequence was obtained from a human donor with non-small cell lung cancer who had stable disease on radiotherapy plus ipilimumab. This specimen consisted of peripheral blood, obtained from a patient treated with radiotherapy plus ipilimumab. The V call is TRBV6-1, the J call TRBJ1-2; D perhaps matches TRBD1 (6 bases). As DNA, the CDR3 is TGTGCCAGCGGGCGGGGAGGGGGAGGCGGCTATGGCTACACCTTC. Amino acids: CASGRGGGGGYGYTF.